A selection of T cell receptor beta chains follows, all from one sample in a study of blood T cell repertoires in COVID-19. The repertoire was sequenced with immunoSEQ multiplex PCR; TCRdb's copy has only in-frame clones and lacks some. Found here are about 63,000 clones, about 70% of them singletons; the top ten hold 40% to 60%. Specimen: peripheral blood. These receptors originate from a woman older than 75 with acute or convalescent COVID-19. Each CDR3 is given with its conserved first and last residue. Fields, in order: D gene, clone size, V gene, J gene, CDR3 protein, CDR3 DNA. A D gene is named only where the DNA matches it firmly. A row's size may be missing; if present it is once, few, many or a size class.

d_gene: TRBD2
abundance: NA
v_gene: TRBV6-5
j_gene: TRBJ2-7
CDR3aa: CASSKPGLPYEQYF
CDR3nt: TGTGCCAGCAGCAAGCCGGGACTACCTTACGAGCAGTACTTC

d_gene: NA
abundance: few
v_gene: TRBV2
j_gene: TRBJ1-5
CDR3aa: CASSVRGGSQPQHF
CDR3nt: TGTGCCAGCAGTGTGCGGGGGGGGAGTCAGCCCCAGCATTTT

d_gene: TRBD1
abundance: NA
v_gene: TRBV6-5
j_gene: TRBJ1-1
CDR3aa: CASGQGALNTEAFF
CDR3nt: TGTGCCAGCGGCCAGGGGGCTTTGAACACTGAAGCTTTCTTT

d_gene: TRBD2
abundance: NA
v_gene: TRBV5-1
j_gene: TRBJ2-1
CDR3aa: CASSGLAGASNEQFF
CDR3nt: TGCGCCAGCAGCGGACTAGCGGGAGCATCGAATGAGCAGTTCTTC

d_gene: NA
abundance: NA
v_gene: TRBV18
j_gene: TRBJ2-7
CDR3aa: CASSPLGQDYEQYF
CDR3nt: TGTGCCAGCTCACCACTGGGGCAGGACTACGAGCAGTACTTC

d_gene: TRBD2
abundance: few
v_gene: TRBV24-1
j_gene: TRBJ2-1
CDR3aa: CATSDSSGALYNEQFF
CDR3nt: TGTGCCACCAGTGATTCAAGCGGGGCCCTTTACAATGAGCAGTTCTTC

d_gene: NA
abundance: many
v_gene: TRBV28
j_gene: TRBJ1-5
CDR3aa: CASSPRGGWSNQPQHF
CDR3nt: TGTGCCAGCAGCCCCAGAGGGGGTTGGAGCAATCAGCCCCAGCATTTT

d_gene: TRBD1
abundance: NA
v_gene: TRBV7-9
j_gene: TRBJ1-2
CDR3aa: CASSPPGQGYGYTF
CDR3nt: TGTGCCAGCAGCCCCCCGGGACAGGGGTATGGCTACACCTTC

d_gene: NA
abundance: NA
v_gene: TRBV2
j_gene: TRBJ1-4
CDR3aa: CASSQNGQGSEKLFF
CDR3nt: TGTGCCAGCAGTCAGAACGGGCAGGGAAGTGAAAAACTGTTTTTT

d_gene: TRBD1
abundance: NA
v_gene: TRBV6-2/TRBV6-3
j_gene: TRBJ1-2
CDR3aa: CASSSPDRGPFVNYGYTF
CDR3nt: TGTGCCAGCAGTTCCCCGGACAGGGGTCCCTTCGTTAACTATGGCTACACCTTC

d_gene: NA
abundance: NA
v_gene: TRBV12-5
j_gene: TRBJ2-1
CDR3aa: CASAGRLVDGGEQFF
CDR3nt: TGTGCTAGCGCCGGTAGGCTAGTGGATGGAGGGGAGCAGTTCTTC

d_gene: TRBD1
abundance: NA
v_gene: TRBV28
j_gene: TRBJ1-2
CDR3aa: CASSDPGQGVQGYTF
CDR3nt: TGTGCCAGCAGCGATCCGGGACAGGGAGTTCAAGGCTACACCTTC

d_gene: NA
abundance: once
v_gene: TRBV28
j_gene: TRBJ2-7
CDR3aa: CASTRGRMSYYEQYF
CDR3nt: TGTGCCAGCACCAGGGGACGCATGAGTTACTACGAGCAGTACTTC

d_gene: NA
abundance: few
v_gene: TRBV5-6
j_gene: TRBJ2-2
CDR3aa: CASSLDEGVNTGELFF
CDR3nt: TGTGCCAGCAGCTTGGATGAGGGAGTGAACACCGGGGAGCTGTTTTTT

d_gene: TRBD1
abundance: once
v_gene: TRBV2
j_gene: TRBJ2-7
CDR3aa: CATEGRGQVTYEQYF
CDR3nt: TGTGCCACCGAAGGAAGGGGACAGGTAACCTACGAGCAGTACTTC

d_gene: NA
abundance: NA
v_gene: TRBV5-1
j_gene: TRBJ1-2
CDR3aa: CASSRAANYGYTF
CDR3nt: TGCGCCAGCAGCCGAGCTGCTAACTATGGCTACACCTTC

d_gene: NA
abundance: few
v_gene: TRBV19
j_gene: TRBJ2-4
CDR3aa: CASSSQGYIQYF
CDR3nt: TGTGCCAGTAGCTCCCAGGGATACATTCAGTACTTC

d_gene: TRBD1
abundance: NA
v_gene: TRBV10-3
j_gene: TRBJ1-2
CDR3aa: CATVGTGNSYGYTF
CDR3nt: TGTGCCACTGTCGGGACAGGGAATAGCTATGGCTACACCTTC

d_gene: NA
abundance: NA
v_gene: TRBV24-1
j_gene: TRBJ2-7
CDR3aa: CATSARSYEQYF
CDR3nt: TGTGCCACCAGTGCTCGTTCCTACGAGCAGTACTTC

d_gene: TRBD2
abundance: NA
v_gene: TRBV28
j_gene: TRBJ2-7
CDR3aa: CASHTSGSNYEQYF
CDR3nt: TGTGCCAGCCACACTAGCGGGAGTAATTACGAGCAGTACTTC

d_gene: TRBD1
abundance: NA
v_gene: TRBV7-2
j_gene: TRBJ2-2
CDR3aa: CASSRGQGSVFF
CDR3nt: TGTGCCAGCAGCCGAGGACAGGGGTCGGTGTTTTTT

d_gene: NA
abundance: NA
v_gene: TRBV9
j_gene: TRBJ1-1
CDR3aa: CASSVGVRGTEAFF
CDR3nt: TGTGCCAGCAGCGTAGGGGTTAGGGGCACTGAAGCTTTCTTT

d_gene: NA
abundance: NA
v_gene: TRBV6-5
j_gene: TRBJ1-2
CDR3aa: CASSRLAGESHGYTF
CDR3nt: TGTGCCAGCAGCCGCCTGGCGGGGGAGTCCCATGGCTACACCTTC

d_gene: NA
abundance: NA
v_gene: TRBV28
j_gene: TRBJ1-1
CDR3aa: CASSFAGADTEAFF
CDR3nt: TGTGCCAGCAGTTTTGCGGGGGCGGACACTGAAGCTTTCTTT

d_gene: NA
abundance: once
v_gene: TRBV18
j_gene: TRBJ2-2
CDR3aa: CASSPKASANTGELFF
CDR3nt: TGTGCCAGCTCACCAAAAGCGAGCGCGAACACCGGGGAGCTGTTTTTT

d_gene: NA
abundance: NA
v_gene: TRBV19
j_gene: TRBJ2-4
CDR3aa: CASSPSGIRAKNIQYF
CDR3nt: TGTGCCAGTAGTCCCTCGGGGATTAGGGCCAAAAACATTCAGTACTTC

d_gene: TRBD1
abundance: NA
v_gene: TRBV5-6
j_gene: TRBJ2-5
CDR3aa: CASTETGTGQETQYF
CDR3nt: TGTGCCAGCACCGAAACCGGGACAGGACAAGAGACCCAGTACTTC

d_gene: NA
abundance: few
v_gene: TRBV9
j_gene: TRBJ1-3
CDR3aa: CASSGGQFSGNTIYF
CDR3nt: TGTGCCAGCAGCGGCGGACAGTTTTCTGGAAACACCATATATTTT

d_gene: NA
abundance: few
v_gene: TRBV15
j_gene: TRBJ1-3
CDR3aa: CATSRDGALRVGNTIYF
CDR3nt: TGTGCCACCAGCAGAGATGGGGCCCTCCGGGTGGGAAACACCATATATTTT

d_gene: NA
abundance: NA
v_gene: TRBV4-3
j_gene: TRBJ1-1
CDR3aa: CASSQGSPGTEAFF
CDR3nt: TGCGCCAGCAGCCAAGGGTCACCGGGCACTGAAGCTTTCTTT

d_gene: TRBD2
abundance: few
v_gene: TRBV9
j_gene: TRBJ2-3
CDR3aa: CASSARPGTRMNPERPDTQYF
CDR3nt: TGTGCCAGCAGCGCGAGACCCGGGACTAGAATGAACCCAGAGCGCCCAGATACGCAGTATTTT

d_gene: TRBD2
abundance: NA
v_gene: TRBV7-9
j_gene: TRBJ2-2
CDR3aa: CASSSRGTSGSPNTGELFF
CDR3nt: TGTGCCAGCAGCTCCAGAGGGACTAGCGGGTCCCCGAACACCGGGGAGCTGTTTTTT

d_gene: TRBD2
abundance: NA
v_gene: TRBV5-6
j_gene: TRBJ2-7
CDR3aa: CASSSGLAGGLGEQYF
CDR3nt: TGTGCCAGCAGCTCGGGACTAGCGGGAGGATTGGGAGAGCAGTACTTC

d_gene: TRBD1
abundance: few
v_gene: TRBV7-9
j_gene: TRBJ2-1
CDR3aa: CASSWGTGNNEQFF
CDR3nt: TGTGCCAGCAGCTGGGGGACAGGGAACAATGAGCAGTTCTTC

d_gene: NA
abundance: NA
v_gene: TRBV2
j_gene: TRBJ2-5
CDR3aa: CATRRDSRRETQYF
CDR3nt: TGTGCCACAAGGCGGGACAGCCGACGAGAGACCCAGTACTTC

d_gene: NA
abundance: NA
v_gene: TRBV5-1
j_gene: TRBJ1-6
CDR3aa: CASSLSGGNSPLHF
CDR3nt: TGCGCCAGCAGCTTGTCCGGGGGGAATTCACCCCTCCACTTT

d_gene: TRBD1
abundance: few
v_gene: TRBV30
j_gene: TRBJ1-2
CDR3aa: CAWSPQGRNYGYTF
CDR3nt: TGTGCCTGGAGTCCACAGGGGCGGAACTATGGCTACACCTTC

d_gene: TRBD2
abundance: NA
v_gene: TRBV7-9
j_gene: TRBJ2-1
CDR3aa: CASSPGLAGRFYNEQFF
CDR3nt: TGTGCCAGCAGCCCGGGACTAGCGGGCAGATTCTACAATGAGCAGTTCTTC